Following are 21 T cell receptor beta chains from one sample sequenced in a study of control samples from healthy donors and cancer patients. TCRdb's copy holds only in-frame clones and misses some; the assay was immunoSEQ multiplex PCR. The sample carries approximately 150,000 clones, 94% recorded once. Source material: blood. The receptors were gathered from a woman aged 18-29 years in good health.

The chain has TRBV6-1 and TRBJ1-2; D is unresolved. The V end lost 3 bases, the J end lost 5 bases, and 4 bases lay between the germline ends. CDR1 is MNHNS and CDR2 is SASEGT in the germline V gene. The CDR3 is made up of 11 amino acids. CDR3 sequence (DNA): TGTGCCAGCAGTGATGATTATGGCTACACCTTC. Protein: CASSDDYGYTF.

This chain links TRBV5-1 with TRBJ1-2; 10 bases match TRBD1. This CDR3 is built from 18 residues. V was pared by 0 bases and J by 0 bases, with 8 bases of the junction left unmatched. Germline V gene sequence: CDR1 SGHRS, CDR2 YFSETQ. The CDR3 coding sequence is TGCGCCAGCAGCTTGGCTGGGGGACAGGGGTTCGCTAACTATGGCTACACCTTC. Its translation is CASSLAGGQGFANYGYTF.

The chain has TRBV14 and TRBJ1-5; D is possibly TRBD1 (6 bases). The germline V and J ends were trimmed by 0 bases and 4 bases, with 16 bases remaining between them. The CDR3 sequence is 17 residues long. CDR1 and CDR2 (germline): SGHDN, FVKESK. CDR3 residues: CASSQETAGDGNQPQHF. In nucleotides, the CDR3 is TGTGCCAGCAGCCAAGAGACCGCAGGGGATGGTAATCAGCCCCAGCATTTT.

The rearrangement uses TRBV13 and TRBJ1-1; D call uncertain. This CDR3 has 10 residues. Deletions cut 1 base from V and 10 bases from J, with 4 bases between. CDR1 PRHDT and CDR2 FYEKMQ come from the germline V gene (reference sequence). The chain's CDR3 is CASSLDGAFF. The CDR3 nucleotides are TGTGCCAGCAGCTTAGATGGAGCTTTCTTT.

The J gene is TRBJ2-2, the V gene TRBV19; 9 bases are shared with TRBD1. Trimming cost V 5 bases and J 5 bases; bases outside gene matches: 6. Germline V gene sequence: CDR1 LNHDA, CDR2 SQIVND (reference sequence). This CDR3 spans 15 amino acids. As DNA, the CDR3 is TGTGCCAGTAGTTTCGACAGGGGGTGGACCGGGGAGCTGTTTTTT. It is translated as CASSFDRGWTGELFF.

The chain is built from TRBV7-9 and TRBJ1-2; D perhaps matches TRBD1 (6 bases). The V and J ends lost 8 bases and 8 bases respectively, with 18 bases between them. Looked up from germline, CDR1 is SEHNR and CDR2 is FQNEAQ (reference sequence). The CDR3 runs to 13 residues. In DNA, the CDR3 is TGTGCCAGCGCTTTGGGGGGGCAGGGAGGCTACACCTTC. Encoded protein: CASALGGQGGYTF.

This rearrangement joins TRBV5-6 to TRBJ1-2; possibly TRBD1 for D (6 bases). V was pared by 4 bases and J by 8 bases, with 21 bases between. CDR1 is SGHDT, CDR2 YYEEEE, per germline. The CDR3 is 15 amino acids. The CDR3 protein is CASSPLTGRGDGYTF. The CDR3 bases are TGTGCCAGCAGCCCTTTAACAGGGAGGGGAGACGGCTACACCTTC. The full variable domain, in which reference TRBV5-6 and TRBJ1-2 provide the parts outside the CDR3, is DAGVTQSPTHLIKTRGQQVTLRCSPKSGHDTVSWYQQALGQGPQFIFQYYEEEERQRGNFPDRFSGHQFPNYSSELNVNALLLGDSALYLCASSPLTGRGDGYTFGSGTRLTVV.

This sequence joins TRBV11-3 and TRBJ1-1; D gene ambiguous. The CDR3 runs to 14 residues. CDR1 and CDR2 from the germline V gene are SGHNT and YENEEA. Trimming stripped 1 base from V and 7 bases from J, with 13 bases between. DNA of the CDR3: TGTGCCAGCAGCTTAGTTGGGCAGGACCTTGAAGCTTTCTTT. Translating it yields CASSLVGQDLEAFF. The full variable domain, its missing parts supplied by reference TRBV11-3 and TRBJ1-1, is EAGVVQSPRYKIIEKKQPVAFWCNPISGHNTLYWYLQNLGQGPELLIRYENEEAVDDSQLPKDRFSAERLKGVDSTLKIQPAELGDSAVYLCASSLVGQDLEAFFGQGTRLTVV.

This sequence joins TRBV4-2 and TRBJ2-7; TRBD2 matches at 9 bases. The CDR3 extends over 15 amino acids. V lost 0 bases, J lost 0 bases, and 0 bases stayed unmatched. Germline CDR1 is LGHNA and CDR2 is YNFKEQ. DNA for the CDR3: TGTGCCAGCAGCCAAGAGCGGGAGGGCTCCTACGAGCAGTACTTC. This translates into CASSQEREGSYEQYF.

This clone was detected only once. J is TRBJ2-2 and V is TRBV4-2, with D unclear. Per the germline V gene, CDR1 is LGHNA and CDR2 is YNFKEQ. The CDR3 loop spans 16 amino acids. V was clipped by 3 bases and J by 0 bases, with 11 bases between them. In nucleotides, the CDR3 is TGTGCCAGCAGCCATGGAAGATTCCCGAACACCGGGGAGCTGTTTTTT. Its protein is CASSHGRFPNTGELFF.

This clone has a single count. J is TRBJ2-1 and V is TRBV12-3 or TRBV12-4, with D unclear. Trimming took off 1 base at V and 6 bases at J, with 7 bases between the two ends. The CDR3 has 13 residues. The CDR3 coding sequence is TGTGCCAGCAGTTTAGTTTCCGGCAATGAGCAGTTCTTC. Translated, it gives CASSLVSGNEQFF.

The genes are TRBV12-5 and TRBJ2-1; 8 nucleotides line up with TRBD2. The germline gives CDR1 LGHNT, CDR2 FRNRAP. V shed 7 bases, J shed 4 bases, and the junction held 12 bases outside the gene matches. The CDR3 covers 16 residues. The CDR3 region is CASAPPSGFGYNEQFF. The CDR3 DNA sequence: TGTGCTAGTGCTCCCCCTAGCGGGTTTGGGTACAATGAGCAGTTCTTC.

This chain connects TRBV7-2 to TRBJ2-3; TRBD2 aligns across 8 bases. The CDR3 loop spans 17 amino acids. The V and J ends lost 2 bases and 0 bases, in that order; junction bases with no gene match: 7. Germline values: CDR1 SGHTA, CDR2 FQGNSA. The CDR3 reads CASSLSRGGGSTDTQYF. CDR3 nucleotides: TGTGCCAGCAGCTTATCTCGGGGCGGGGGGAGCACAGATACGCAGTATTTT.

This chain links TRBV29-1 with TRBJ1-4; no definite D call. Trimming left V 8 bases short and J 6 bases short, with 10 bases between. Germline CDR1 reads SQVTM; CDR2 reads ANQGSEA. This CDR3 region has 11 residues. The CDR3: CSLRTDEKLFF. Here the CDR3 DNA reads TGCAGCCTCCGGACGGATGAAAAACTGTTTTTT.

The CDR3 sequence is CATSDLFGQGAVSTDTQYF. The CDR3 DNA reads TGTGCCACCAGTGATTTGTTTGGTCAGGGGGCTGTTAGCACAGATACGCAGTATTTT. The rearrangement uses TRBV24-1 and TRBJ2-3, with 8 bases matching TRBD1. Germline V gene data show CDR1 as KGHDR and CDR2 as SFDVKD. This CDR3 region has 19 residues. V gave up 0 bases and J gave up 0 bases; unmatched junction bases: 10.

The V call is TRBV7-3, the J call TRBJ2-7, with 7 bases aligning to TRBD2. The CDR3 consists of 15 residues. CDR1 and CDR2 from the germline V gene are SGHTA and FQGTGA. The V and J ends lost 1 base and 3 bases, in that order; junction bases with no gene match: 6. The CDR3 bases are TGTGCCAGCAGCTTAAGGGGAGGGCTGGGCTACGAGCAGTACTTC. This codes for CASSLRGGLGYEQYF.

The rearrangement links TRBV2 to TRBJ2-1; D unresolved. CDR3 length equals 14 residues. Germline V gene data show CDR1 as SNHLY and CDR2 as FYNNEI. Trimming took off 2 bases at V and 8 bases at J, with 13 bases between the two ends. CDR3 DNA sequence: TGTGCCAGCAGTGAAAATGGAAGCTGGGATGAGCAGTTCTTC. Translation: CASSENGSWDEQFF.

V and J are TRBV6-4 and TRBJ2-6; D gene unclear. Germline CDR1 reads MRHNA; CDR2 reads SNTAGT. V was clipped by 6 bases and J by 3 bases, with 9 bases between them. CDR3 length equals 14 residues. The CDR3 nucleotides are TGTGCCAGCAGCCGGCAAGGTGGGGCCAACGTCCTGACTTTC. The encoded protein is CASSRQGGANVLTF.

The gene calls are TRBV19 and TRBJ1-2, with D perhaps matching TRBD1 (6 bases). CDR3 size: 13 residues. V lost 3 bases to trimming and J lost 6 bases, with 11 bases between them. Germline CDR1 is LNHDA and CDR2 is SQIVND (reference sequence). The CDR3 sequence: CASSMRAGDGYTF. For the CDR3, the DNA is TGTGCCAGTAGTATGAGGGCAGGGGATGGCTACACCTTC.

This sequence joins TRBV5-1 and TRBJ2-2; D is unclear. Trimming took off 4 bases at V and 5 bases at J, with 12 bases between the two ends. This CDR3 is built from 14 residues. Germline V lookup: CDR1 SGHRS, CDR2 YFSETQ. This CDR3 reads CASSLLMGTGELFF. The CDR3 region has the DNA TGCGCCAGCAGCCTATTAATGGGGACCGGGGAGCTGTTTTTT.

This clone was picked up one time. This chain connects TRBV11-3 to TRBJ2-4, with D possibly matching TRBD1 (6 bases). CDR3 length: 13 residues. Trimming stripped 3 bases from V and 9 bases from J, with 12 bases between. Germline V gene data show CDR1 as SGHNT and CDR2 as YENEEA. CDR3 coding DNA: TGTGCCAGCAGCTTTACAGGGAGCGGCATTCAGTACTTC. Residues: CASSFTGSGIQYF.